This T cell receptor (beta chain) was sequenced during a study of Graves' ophthalmopathy and Graves' hyperthyroidism (dated by TCRdb to the late 2010s). Regarding the complete study: Peripheral blood was collected at initial diagnosis, before any treatment. TCR beta repertoire signatures were used to distinguish Graves' ophthalmopathy from Graves' hyperthyroidism and to predict progression to ophthalmopathy. In total, 135 blood samples were TCR-sequenced: around 42 ophthalmopathy, some 75 hyperthyroidism and about 17 hyperthyroidism-to-ophthalmopathy patients. A discovery set of about 99 patients (around 44 ophthalmopathy, 55 to 65 stable hyperthyroidism) was enrolled to explore V-J signatures distinguishing ophthalmopathy from hyperthyroidism. For independent validation, a separate cohort was made up of some 18 hyperthyroidism patients plus 17 patients who later progressed from hyperthyroidism to ophthalmopathy. T-cell repertoires of thyroid tissue and blood were compared in 5 or 6 hyperthyroidism patients. Following sample collection, hyperthyroidism patients were given methimazole at a starting dose of 30 mg daily, and ophthalmopathy patients were given high-dose intravenous methylprednisolone. The research as a whole found: No statistical method was used to set the sample size in advance, and the investigators knew which group each participant was assigned to. The 13-signature model separated ophthalmopathy from stable hyperthyroidism with 87.88% sensitivity and 81.08% specificity in cross-validation, and 80%/75% in the test set. Most of the expanded thyroid clonotypes with a frequency above 0.001 were also detected in blood, and it was suggested that the thyroid immune response may be reflected by blood repertoires. In validation, the model predicted ophthalmopathy progression with about 70% sensitivity and approximately 78% specificity; roughly 12 predicted patients were CT-confirmed with GO in a median of about 6.1 months.

This clonotype has only a few counts. Its antigen target is currently unknown. One junction end does not reproduce the germline sequence, and a read error may be involved. The germline V gene (reference sequence) specifies SEHNR as CDR1 and FQNEAQ as CDR2. The CDR3 has 16 amino acids, counting the end cysteine and phenylalanine. Only CDR3 DNA is held: 48 bases, read in frame from base 1. TCR beta CDR3 regions were amplified from RNA transcripts for repertoire sequencing. A first-round RT-PCR used HTBI primers with the Qiagen OneStep RT-PCR kit, followed by a second-round multiplex PCR, size selection and purification. The libraries underwent paired-end sequencing with 100 bp reads on an Illumina HiSeq2000. The original pipeline was this. Reads were processed with SOAPnuke, discarding reads with adapters, uncalled bases, mean Phred below 15, or no exact constant-primer or identifier match. High-quality paired reads were merged with COPE v1.2.5. Each unique nucleotide sequence was defined as a clonotype, and clonotypes were aligned to IMGT TRB V, D and J references with MiTCR v1.1. Analysis was restricted to V-J combinations with a frequency above 0.0001, which covered about 99% of repertoires. For each V-J combination, a TCR clonal expansion and chaos score was defined as the ratio of F50 clonal expansion to chaos observed in the TCRdist matrix. Welch's t-statistics and random forest were used to reduce the features to roughly 14 V-J combinations, which were then used as input to a naive Bayes classifier. The Morisita-Horn index was used to measure how similar the thyroid and blood repertoires were. TCRdb cleaned the public reads at Q25 with fastp, built clones with MiXCR and kept in-frame beta chains. Rows are unified per CDR3 protein, each entry keeping the most common DNA and genes. The V and J calls were not made by the authors but by TCRdb's processing. A total of around 600,000 distinct CDR3 sequences appear in this sample, about two fifths of them only once. Of the sample, 2.5% to 3.5% is held by the ten largest clones.

Patients with ophthalmopathy had moderately to severely active disease, with a Clinical Activity Score of 3 or more, a NOSPECS grade of 4 or more, and a disease duration of less than 3 months. Patients were excluded if they had other autoimmune diseases, uncontrolled infections, pregnancy or lactation. Diagnosis relied on clinical symptoms, serum thyroxine, TRAb, thyroid ultrasound and orbital computed tomography. PBMCs were isolated from approximately 10 ml of fresh peripheral blood by Ficoll-Paque density gradient centrifugation. Total RNA was extracted with Trizol reagent and quality-checked on an Agilent 2100 Bioanalyzer.

Specimen: peripheral blood. The sequence joins TRBV7-9 to TRBJ1-4, with an unclear D gene assignment. This sequence originates from an adult man with Graves' ophthalmopathy. The DNA reads TGCGCCAGCAGCCAAGATTGGGGTTCAACTAATGAAAAACTGTTTTTT. Its translation reads: CASSQDWGSTNEKLFF.